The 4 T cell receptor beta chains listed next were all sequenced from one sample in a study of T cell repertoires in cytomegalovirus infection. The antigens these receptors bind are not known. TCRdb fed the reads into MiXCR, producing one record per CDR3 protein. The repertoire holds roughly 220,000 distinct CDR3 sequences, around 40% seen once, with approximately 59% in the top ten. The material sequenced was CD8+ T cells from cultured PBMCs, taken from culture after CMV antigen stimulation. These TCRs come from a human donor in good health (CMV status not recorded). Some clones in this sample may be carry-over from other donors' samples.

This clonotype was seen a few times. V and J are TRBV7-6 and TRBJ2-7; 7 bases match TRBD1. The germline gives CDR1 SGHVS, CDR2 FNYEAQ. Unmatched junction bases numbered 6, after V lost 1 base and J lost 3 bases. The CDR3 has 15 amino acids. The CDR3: CASSLESTGSYEQYF. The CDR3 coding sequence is TGTGCCAGCAGCTTAGAGTCGACAGGGAGCTACGAGCAGTACTTC.

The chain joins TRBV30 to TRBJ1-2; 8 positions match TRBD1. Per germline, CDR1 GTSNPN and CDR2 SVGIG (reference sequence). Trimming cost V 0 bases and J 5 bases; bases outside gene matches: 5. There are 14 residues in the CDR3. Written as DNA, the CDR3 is TGTGCCTGGAGTGTAGGACAGGGAGTGTATGGCTACACCTTC. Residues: CAWSVGQGVYGYTF. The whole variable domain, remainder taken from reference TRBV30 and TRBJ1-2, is SQTIHQWPATLVQPVGSPLSLECTVEGTSNPNLYWYRQAAGRGLQLLFYSVGIGQISSEVPQNLSASRPQDRQFILSSKKLLLSDSGFYLCAWSVGQGVYGYTFGSGTRLTVV.

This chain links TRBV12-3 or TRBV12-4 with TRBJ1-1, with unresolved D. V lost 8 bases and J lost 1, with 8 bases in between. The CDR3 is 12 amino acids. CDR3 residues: CASEGANTEAFF. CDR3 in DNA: TGTGCCAGCGAGGGTGCGAACACTGAAGCTTTCTTT.

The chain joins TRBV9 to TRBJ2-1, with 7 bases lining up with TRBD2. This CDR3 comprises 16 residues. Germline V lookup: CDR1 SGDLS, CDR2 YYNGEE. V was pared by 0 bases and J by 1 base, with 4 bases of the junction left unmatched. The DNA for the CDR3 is TGTGCCAGCAGCGTAGCGGGACTAAGATCCTACAATGAGCAGTTCTTC. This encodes CASSVAGLRSYNEQFF.